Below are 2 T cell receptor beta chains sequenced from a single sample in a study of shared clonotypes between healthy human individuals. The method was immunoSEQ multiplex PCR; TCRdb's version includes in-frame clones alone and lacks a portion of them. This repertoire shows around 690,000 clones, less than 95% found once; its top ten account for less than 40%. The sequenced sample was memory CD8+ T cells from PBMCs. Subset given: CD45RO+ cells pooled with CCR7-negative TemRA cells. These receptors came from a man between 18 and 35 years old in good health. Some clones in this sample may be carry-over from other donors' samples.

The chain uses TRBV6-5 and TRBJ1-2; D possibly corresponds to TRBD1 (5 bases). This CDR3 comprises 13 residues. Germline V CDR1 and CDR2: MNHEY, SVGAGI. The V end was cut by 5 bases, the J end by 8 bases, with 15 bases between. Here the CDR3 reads CASSPGHISGYTF. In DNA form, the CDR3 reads TGTGCCAGCAGTCCCGGACATATCTCCGGCTACACCTTC.

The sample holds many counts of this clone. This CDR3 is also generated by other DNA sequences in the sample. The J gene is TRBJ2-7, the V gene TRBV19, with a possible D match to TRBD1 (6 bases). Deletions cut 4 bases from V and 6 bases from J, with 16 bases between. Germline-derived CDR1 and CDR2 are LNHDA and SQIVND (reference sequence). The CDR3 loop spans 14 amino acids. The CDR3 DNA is TGTGCCAGTAGTACTAAAACCGGGACACCCGAGCAGTACTTC. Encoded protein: CASSTKTGTPEQYF.